This T cell receptor beta chain was recovered during a study of T-cell memory formation after mild COVID-19. General study findings and limits: In pre-infection memory, a portion of responding clones appeared, which suggested that cross-reactive memory joined. Most CD4+ clones that shrank were in CM and EM, while CD8+ ones turned up in EMRA. Clones that shrank (day 15 to 85) were balanced CD4/CD8, whereas later expanders leaned CD4+.

The germline V and J ends were trimmed by 0 bases and 2 bases, with 8 bases remaining between them. CDR3 length: 14 amino acids. Germline V gene lookup returns CDR1 SGHRS and CDR2 YFSETQ. This clonotype was recorded at least ten times. Its target is not known. It was 5'RACE with constant-segment primers that produced the TCR alpha and TCR beta cDNA libraries, which carried sample barcodes and UMIs. TCRdb ran MiXCR on the 5' RACE reads and lists one entry per CDR3 protein. The sample carries about 340,000 distinct CDR3 sequences, 10% to 15% recorded once. Sequencing used PBMCs or a T cell subset sorted from them (not recorded which). The V gene is TRBV5-1, the J gene TRBJ2-5, with D maybe TRBD1 (6 bases). This TCR was sampled from a young man who had mild COVID-19 (a few samples of this study predate the infection). Cell type and time point are not known. Here the CDR3 DNA reads TGCGCCAGCAGCTTGGTAGGACAGCAAGAGACCCAGTACTTC. Amino acids: CASSLVGQQETQYF.